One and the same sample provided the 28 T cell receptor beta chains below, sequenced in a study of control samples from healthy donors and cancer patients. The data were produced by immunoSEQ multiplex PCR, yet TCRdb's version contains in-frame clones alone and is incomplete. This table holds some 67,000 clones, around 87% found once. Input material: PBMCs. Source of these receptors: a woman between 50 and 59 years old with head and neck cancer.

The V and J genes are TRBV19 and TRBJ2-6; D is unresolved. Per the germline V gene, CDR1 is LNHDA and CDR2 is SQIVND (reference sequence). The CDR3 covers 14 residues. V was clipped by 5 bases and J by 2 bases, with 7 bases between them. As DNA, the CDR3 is TGTGCCAGTAGTCTCCCGACTGGGGCCAACGTCCTGACTTTC. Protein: CASSLPTGANVLTF.

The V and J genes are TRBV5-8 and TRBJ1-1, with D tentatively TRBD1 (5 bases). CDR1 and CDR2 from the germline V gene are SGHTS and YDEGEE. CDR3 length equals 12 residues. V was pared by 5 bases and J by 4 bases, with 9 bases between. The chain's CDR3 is CASRRGVTEAFF. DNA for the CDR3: TGTGCCAGCAGAAGGGGAGTCACTGAAGCTTTCTTT.

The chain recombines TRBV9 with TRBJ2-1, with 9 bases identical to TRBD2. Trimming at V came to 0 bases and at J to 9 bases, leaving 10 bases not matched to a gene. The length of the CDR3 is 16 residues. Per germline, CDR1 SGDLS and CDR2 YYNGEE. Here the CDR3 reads CASSVVLAGTSTEQFF. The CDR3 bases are TGTGCCAGCAGCGTAGTCCTAGCGGGGACGTCGACTGAGCAGTTCTTC.

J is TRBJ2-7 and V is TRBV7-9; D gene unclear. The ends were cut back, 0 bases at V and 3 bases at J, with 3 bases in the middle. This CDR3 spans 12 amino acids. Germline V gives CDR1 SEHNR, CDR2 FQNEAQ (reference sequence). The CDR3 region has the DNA TGTGCCAGCAGCTTAGCCAACTACGAGCAGTACTTC. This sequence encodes CASSLANYEQYF.

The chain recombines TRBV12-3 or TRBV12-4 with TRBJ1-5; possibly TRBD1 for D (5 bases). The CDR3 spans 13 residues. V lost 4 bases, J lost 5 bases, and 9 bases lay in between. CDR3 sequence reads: CASSSLTDQPQHF. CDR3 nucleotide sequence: TGTGCCAGCAGTTCCTTGACAGATCAGCCCCAGCATTTT.

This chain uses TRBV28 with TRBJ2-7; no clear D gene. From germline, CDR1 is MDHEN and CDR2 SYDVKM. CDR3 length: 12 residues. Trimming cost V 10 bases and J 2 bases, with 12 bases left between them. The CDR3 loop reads CAIQSYPYEQYF. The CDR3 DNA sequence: TGTGCCATCCAATCGTACCCCTACGAGCAGTACTTC.

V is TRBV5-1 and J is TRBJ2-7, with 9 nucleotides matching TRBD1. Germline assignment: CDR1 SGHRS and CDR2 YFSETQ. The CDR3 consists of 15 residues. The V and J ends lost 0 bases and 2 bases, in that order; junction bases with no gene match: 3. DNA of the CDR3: TGCGCCAGCAGCTTGGCGGGACAGGGCGCCTACGAGCAGTACTTC. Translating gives CASSLAGQGAYEQYF.

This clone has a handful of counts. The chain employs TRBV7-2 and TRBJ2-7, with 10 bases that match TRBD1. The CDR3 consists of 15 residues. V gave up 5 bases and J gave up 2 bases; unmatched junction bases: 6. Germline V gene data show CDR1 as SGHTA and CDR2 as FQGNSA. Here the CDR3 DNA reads TGTGCCAGCAGCGTAAGGACAGGGGGTGCCTACGAGCAGTACTTC. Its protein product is CASSVRTGGAYEQYF.

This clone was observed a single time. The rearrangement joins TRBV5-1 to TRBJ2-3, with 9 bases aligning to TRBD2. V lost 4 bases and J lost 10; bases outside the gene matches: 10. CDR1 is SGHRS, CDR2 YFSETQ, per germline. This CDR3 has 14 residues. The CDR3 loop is CASSTVAGARAQYF. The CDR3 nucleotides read TGCGCCAGCAGCACTGTAGCGGGGGCCCGAGCGCAGTATTTT.

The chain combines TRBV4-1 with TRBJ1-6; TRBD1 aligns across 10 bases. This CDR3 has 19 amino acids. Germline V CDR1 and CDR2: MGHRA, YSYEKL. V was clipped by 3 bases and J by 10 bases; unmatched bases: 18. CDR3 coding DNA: TGCGCCAGCAGCCACCCCAACATCGGGACAGGGGCTAACTGGTCACCCCTCCACTTT. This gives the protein CASSHPNIGTGANWSPLHF.

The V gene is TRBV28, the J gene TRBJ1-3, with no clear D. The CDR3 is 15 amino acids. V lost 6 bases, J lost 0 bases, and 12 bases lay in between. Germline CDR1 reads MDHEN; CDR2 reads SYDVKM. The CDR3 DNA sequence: TGTGCCAGCAGCCCCCTACGAGACTCTGGAAACACCATATATTTT. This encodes CASSPLRDSGNTIYF. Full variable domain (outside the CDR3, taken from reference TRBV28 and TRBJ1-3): DVKVTQSSRYLVKRTGEKVFLECVQDMDHENMFWYRQDPGLGLRLIYFSYDVKMKEKGDIPEGYSVSREKKERFSLILESASTNQTSMYLCASSPLRDSGNTIYFGEGSWLTVV.

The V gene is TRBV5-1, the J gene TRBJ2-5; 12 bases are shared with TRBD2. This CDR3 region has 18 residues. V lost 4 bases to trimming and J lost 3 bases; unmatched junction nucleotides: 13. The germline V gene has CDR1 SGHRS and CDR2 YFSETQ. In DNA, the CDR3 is TGCGCCAGCAGCGGACGGACTAGCGGGGAAAGGCGAGAAGAGACCCAGTACTTC. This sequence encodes CASSGRTSGERREETQYF.

The CDR3 spells CASSFGPTSTETQYF. Written as DNA, the CDR3 is TGTGCCAGCAGCTTTGGCCCGACTAGTACGGAGACCCAGTACTTC. The chain links TRBV5-4 to TRBJ2-5; D may be TRBD2 (6 bases). This CDR3 has 15 residues. Germline V gives CDR1 SGHNT, CDR2 YYREEE (reference sequence). V lost 2 bases to trimming and J lost 5 bases, with 16 bases between them.

In DNA, the CDR3 is TGTGCCAGCAGTGCCAGTGGGAGCAATCAGCCCCAGCATTTT. Translating gives CASSASGSNQPQHF. This rearrangement joins TRBV28 to TRBJ1-5; D gene uncertain. Germline CDR1 MDHEN, CDR2 SYDVKM. This CDR3 contains 14 residues. V was clipped by 5 bases and J by 1 base, with 9 bases between them.

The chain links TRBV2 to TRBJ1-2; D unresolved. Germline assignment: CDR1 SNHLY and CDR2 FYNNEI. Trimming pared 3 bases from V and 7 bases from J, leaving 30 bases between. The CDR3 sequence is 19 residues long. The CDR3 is CASSDRTSLWSRKLVGYTF. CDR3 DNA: TGTGCCAGCAGTGACCGGACGTCCCTATGGAGCAGGAAACTAGTTGGCTACACCTTC.

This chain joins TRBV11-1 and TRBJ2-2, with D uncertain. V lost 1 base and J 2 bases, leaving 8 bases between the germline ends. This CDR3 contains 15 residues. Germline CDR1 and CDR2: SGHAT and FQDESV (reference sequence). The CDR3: CASSLVWVNTGELFF. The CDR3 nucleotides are TGTGCCAGCAGCTTAGTGTGGGTAAACACCGGGGAGCTGTTTTTT.

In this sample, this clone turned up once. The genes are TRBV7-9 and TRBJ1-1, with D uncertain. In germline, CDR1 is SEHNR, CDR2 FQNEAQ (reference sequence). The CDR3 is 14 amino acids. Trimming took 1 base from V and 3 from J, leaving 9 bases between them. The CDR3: CASSLGGAYTEAFF. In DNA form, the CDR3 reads TGTGCCAGCAGCTTAGGTGGAGCTTACACTGAAGCTTTCTTT.

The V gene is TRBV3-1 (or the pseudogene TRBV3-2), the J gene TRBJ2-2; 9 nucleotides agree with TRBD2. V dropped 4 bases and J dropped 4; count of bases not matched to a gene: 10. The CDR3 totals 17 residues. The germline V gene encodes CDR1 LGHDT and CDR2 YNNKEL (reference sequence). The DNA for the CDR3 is TGTGCCAGCAGCCGAGGTAGCGGGGGCCGGGGCACCGGGGAGCTGTTTTTT. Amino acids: CASSRGSGGRGTGELFF.

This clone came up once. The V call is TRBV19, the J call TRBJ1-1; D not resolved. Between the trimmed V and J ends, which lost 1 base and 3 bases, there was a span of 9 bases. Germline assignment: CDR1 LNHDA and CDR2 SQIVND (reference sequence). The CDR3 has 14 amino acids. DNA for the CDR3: TGTGCCAGTAGTATAGGAGGCAGCTACACTGAAGCTTTCTTT. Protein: CASSIGGSYTEAFF. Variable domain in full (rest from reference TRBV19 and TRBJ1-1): DGGITQSPKYLFRKEGQNVTLSCEQNLNHDAMYWYRQDPGQGLRLIYYSQIVNDFQKGDIAEGYSVSREKKESFPLTVTSAQKNPTAFYLCASSIGGSYTEAFFGQGTRLTVV.

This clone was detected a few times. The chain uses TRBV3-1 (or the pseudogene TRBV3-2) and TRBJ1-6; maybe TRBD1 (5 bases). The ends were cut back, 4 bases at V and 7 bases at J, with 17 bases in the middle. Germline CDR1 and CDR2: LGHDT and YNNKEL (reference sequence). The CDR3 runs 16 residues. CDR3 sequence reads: CASSPSGEAWNSPLHF. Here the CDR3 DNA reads TGTGCCAGCAGCCCCTCGGGGGAGGCCTGGAATTCACCCCTCCACTTT.

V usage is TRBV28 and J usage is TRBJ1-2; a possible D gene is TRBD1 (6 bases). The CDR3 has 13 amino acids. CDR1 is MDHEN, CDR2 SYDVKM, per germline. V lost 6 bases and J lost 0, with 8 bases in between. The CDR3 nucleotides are TGTGCCAGCAGCACAGGGTCTAACTATGGCTACACCTTC. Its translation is CASSTGSNYGYTF.

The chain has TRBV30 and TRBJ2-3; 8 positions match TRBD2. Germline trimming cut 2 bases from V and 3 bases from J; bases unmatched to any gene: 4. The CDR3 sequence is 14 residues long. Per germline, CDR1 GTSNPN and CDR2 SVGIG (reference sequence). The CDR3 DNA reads TGTGCCTGGAGTCTTGGCGGGGGGACAGATACGCAGTATTTT. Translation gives CAWSLGGGTDTQYF.

This CDR3 is CASSLPKLGNTEAFF. The CDR3 DNA follows: TGCGCCAGCAGCTTGCCGAAGTTAGGGAACACTGAAGCTTTCTTT. The rearrangement joins TRBV5-1 to TRBJ1-1; the D is unclear. This CDR3 has 15 residues. In germline, CDR1 is SGHRS, CDR2 YFSETQ. V dropped 1 base and J dropped 1 base, with 11 bases sitting between them.

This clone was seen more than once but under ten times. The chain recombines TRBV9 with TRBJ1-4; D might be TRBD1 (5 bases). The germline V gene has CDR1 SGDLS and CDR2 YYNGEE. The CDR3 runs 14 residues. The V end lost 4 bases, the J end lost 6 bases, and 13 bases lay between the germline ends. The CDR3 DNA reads TGTGCCAGCAGCCCCAGACAGATTGATGAAAAACTGTTTTTT. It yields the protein CASSPRQIDEKLFF. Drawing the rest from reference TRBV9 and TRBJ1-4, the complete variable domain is DSGVTQTPKHLITATGQRVTLRCSPRSGDLSVYWYQQSLDQGLQFLIQYYNGEERAKGNILERFSAQQFPDLHSELNLSSLELGDSALYFCASSPRQIDEKLFFGSGTQLSVL.

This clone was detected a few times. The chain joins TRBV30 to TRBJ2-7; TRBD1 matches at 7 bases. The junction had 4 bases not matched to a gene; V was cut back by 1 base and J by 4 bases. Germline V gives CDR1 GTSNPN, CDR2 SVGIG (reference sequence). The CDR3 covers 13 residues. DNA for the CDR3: TGTGCCTGGAGTGAGGACAGGCCGTACGAGCAGTACTTC. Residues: CAWSEDRPYEQYF.

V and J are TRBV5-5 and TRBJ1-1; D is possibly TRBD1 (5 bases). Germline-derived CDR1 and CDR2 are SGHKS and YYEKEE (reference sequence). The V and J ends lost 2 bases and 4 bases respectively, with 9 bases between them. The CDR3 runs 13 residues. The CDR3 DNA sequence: TGTGCCAGCAGCTTCAGGGTCGGCACTGAAGCTTTCTTT. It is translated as CASSFRVGTEAFF.

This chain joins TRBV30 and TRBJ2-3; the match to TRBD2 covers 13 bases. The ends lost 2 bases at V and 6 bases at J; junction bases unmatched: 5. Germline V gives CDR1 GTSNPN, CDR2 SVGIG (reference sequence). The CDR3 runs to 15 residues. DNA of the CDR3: TGTGCCTGGAGTCGACTAGCGGGGGGCGTGGATACGCAGTATTTT. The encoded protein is CAWSRLAGGVDTQYF.

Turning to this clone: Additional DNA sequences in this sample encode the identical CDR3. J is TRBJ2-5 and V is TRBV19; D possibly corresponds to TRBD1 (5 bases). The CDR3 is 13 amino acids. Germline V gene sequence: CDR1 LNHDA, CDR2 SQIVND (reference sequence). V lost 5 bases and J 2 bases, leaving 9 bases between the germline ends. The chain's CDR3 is CASSGQGQETQYF. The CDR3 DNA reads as TGTGCCAGTAGTGGGCAGGGACAAGAGACCCAGTACTTC.